The T cell receptor beta chain described here comes from a study of blood T cell repertoires in COVID-19. At the level of the study: Sites across the United States, Italy and Spain contributed samples from acute and convalescent COVID-19.

Trimming cost V 7 bases and J 0 bases, with 24 bases left between them. Per germline, CDR1 KGHDR and CDR2 SFDVKD. This CDR3 has 19 amino acids. TCRdb keeps only in-frame clones here, not all; method: immunoSEQ multiplex PCR. The sample records 150,000 to 200,000 clones, 65% to 90% being singletons. The sequenced sample consisted of peripheral blood. J is TRBJ2-1 and V is TRBV24-1; tentative D call: TRBD2 (6 bases). The TCR sequence derives from a man in his fifties or sixties with acute or convalescent COVID-19. The CDR3 nucleotides are TGTGCCACCAGGGCCGCCGCCTACCGGGGAGGAAGCTCCTACAATGAGCAGTTCTTC. It encodes CATRAAAYRGGSSYNEQFF.